This T cell receptor (beta chain) was captured by sequencing in a study of blood T cells in healthy people across ages. Germline V gene sequence: CDR1 MNHEY, CDR2 SVGEGT. The junction had 11 bases not matched to a gene; V was cut back by 6 bases and J by 4 bases. CDR3 length: 16 residues. A sample-barcoded 5' primer and a J-beta primer mix were used in a second PCR of roughly 6 to 11 cycles. Every molecule of cDNA carried a tag from a template-switch adaptor with 12 random nucleotides. Using its own MiXCR run on the 5' RACE reads, TCRdb lists one record per CDR3 protein. This sample carries approximately 1.5 million distinct CDR3 sequences, around 40% of them seen once, and the ten largest clones take about 3.8%.

The sequence came from a woman aged 18-29 years in good health. This rearrangement joins TRBV6-2 or TRBV6-3 to TRBJ2-1; 8 bases are shared with TRBD1. The sequencing input was blood. Written as DNA, the CDR3 is TGTGCCAGCAGCTCCCCCCCGCGGGACAGGTACAATGAGCAGTTCTTC. It is translated as CASSSPPRDRYNEQFF.